This T cell receptor (beta chain) stems from a study of T cells expressing NK-cell markers. Looking at the study overall: The study drew TCR beta repertoires from sorted CD3+CD56+NKG2C+, CD3+CD56+NKG2C- and CD3+CD56-NKG2C+ T cells.

TCRdb re-called the 5' RACE reads, yielding one record per CDR3 amino acid sequence without DNA. The sample table sets out 300,000 to 450,000 distinct CDR3 sequences. With regard to this clonotype: Its antigen remains unknown.

Study-level findings and limits: Also leading the CD3+CD56-NKG2C+ fraction in a few donors were these clonotypes. About six donors showed dominant NKG2C+ clonotypes comprising about 1.0-7.5% of their CD8+ T cells.

The CDR3 covers 15 residues. Germline CDR1 reads KGHDR; CDR2 reads SFDVKD. This receptor was taken from a man aged 18 to 69 in good health. This chain connects TRBV24-1 to TRBJ2-3; TCRdb's D call of TRBD1 is untestable without DNA. The sequenced material came from blood T cells: a sorted CD56 or NKG2C T cell subset, CD4+ or CD8+ T cells, or bulk PBMC T cells (not recorded which). The CDR3 loop reads CATSDPGVRTDTQYF.